What follows are 31 T cell receptor beta chains derived from one specimen sequenced in a study of T cells in localized non-small cell lung cancer. TCRdb keeps only in-frame clones here, not all; method: immunoSEQ multiplex PCR. The sample contains over 20,000 clones, 70% to 90% of which appear only once. Source: peripheral blood, taken before any cancer treatment. The receptors come from a female donor older than 55 with stage I lung adenocarcinoma.

Points on this clone: The same CDR3 can be traced to other DNA sequences in this sample. This chain links TRBV19 with TRBJ2-3, with 10 positions matching TRBD1. V dropped 6 bases and J dropped 6; count of bases not matched to a gene: 6. CDR3 length: 14 residues. Germline V CDR1 and CDR2: LNHDA, SQIVND (reference sequence). Here the CDR3 DNA reads TGTGCCAGTAGACGGACAGGGGGGGCGGATACGCAGTATTTT. Protein product: CASRRTGGADTQYF.

This rearrangement joins TRBV7-2 to TRBJ2-3; the match to TRBD1 covers 9 bases. The J segment lost 4 bases and the V segment lost 4 bases, leaving 6 bases of the junction unmatched. Germline CDR1 reads SGHTA; CDR2 reads FQGNSA. The CDR3 covers 15 residues. This chain's CDR3 is CASSSRDRVSDTQYF. The CDR3 bases are TGTGCCAGCAGCTCCCGGGACAGGGTGTCAGATACGCAGTATTTT.

The DNA of the CDR3 is TGTGCCAGCAGCTTACGAGAGACCCAGTACTTC. Protein: CASSLRETQYF. V usage is TRBV11-2 and J usage is TRBJ2-5, with D uncertain. The CDR3 has 11 amino acids. The V gene lost 2 bases and the J gene lost 4 bases, with 2 bases spanning the gap. Germline V CDR1 and CDR2: SGHAT, FQNNGV.

This chain uses TRBV9 with TRBJ1-3; D is possibly TRBD1 (5 bases). The CDR3 is made up of 16 amino acids. CDR1 and CDR2 from the germline V gene are SGDLS and YYNGEE. V lost 4 bases to trimming and J lost 4 bases, with 18 bases between them. The CDR3 DNA sequence: TGTGCCAGCAGCCCCCGGGTAGGAGGGGCCGGAAACACCATATATTTT. Translating it yields CASSPRVGGAGNTIYF.

The chain joins TRBV2 to TRBJ1-1; 8 nucleotides agree with TRBD1. The V segment lost 6 bases and the J segment 3 bases; nucleotides outside the gene matches: 3. The V gene's germline CDR1 is SNHLY and CDR2 FYNNEI. CDR3 length: 13 residues. Here the CDR3 reads CASRGQGYTEAFF. The CDR3 DNA reads as TGTGCCAGCAGAGGACAGGGTTACACTGAAGCTTTCTTT.

This clone was recorded a few times. The chain couples TRBV5-1 to TRBJ2-3; TRBD2 aligns across 9 bases. The junction had 10 bases not matched to a gene; V was cut back by 2 bases and J by 3 bases. This CDR3 is built from 17 residues. Germline loops: CDR1 SGHRS, CDR2 YFSETQ. The CDR3 is CASSFAGSGGSTDTQYF. The CDR3 bases are TGCGCCAGCAGCTTTGCCGGTAGCGGGGGTTCAACAGATACGCAGTATTTT.

V gene TRBV7-9 combines with J gene TRBJ2-5; D remains unclear. The CDR3 is 14 residues long. Germline assignment: CDR1 SEHNR and CDR2 FQNEAQ (reference sequence). Trimming left V 0 bases short and J 7 bases short, with 12 bases between. The CDR3 is CASSLAAGRVTQYF. The DNA of the CDR3 is TGTGCCAGCAGCTTAGCGGCCGGGCGCGTGACCCAGTACTTC. Supplemented by reference TRBV7-9 and TRBJ2-5, the full variable domain reads DTGVSQNPRHKITKRGQNVTFRCDPISEHNRLYWYRQTLGQGPEFLTYFQNEAQLEKSRLLSDRFSAERPKGSFSTLEIQRTEQGDSAMYLCASSLAAGRVTQYFGPGTRLLVL.

The chain employs TRBV25-1 and TRBJ2-7; 7 bases fit TRBD2. The J segment lost 3 bases and the V segment lost 0 bases, leaving 8 bases of the junction unmatched. The CDR3 has 16 residues. Germline V gene data show CDR1 as MGHDK and CDR2 as SYGVNS. CDR3 region: CASSEYGEGRDYEQYF. CDR3 sequence (DNA): TGTGCCAGCAGTGAATATGGGGAGGGACGGGACTACGAGCAGTACTTC.

The CDR3 sequence is CASSSGGRAINYGYTF. In DNA, the CDR3 is TGCGCCAGCAGCTCGGGTGGCAGGGCGATTAACTATGGCTACACCTTC. This chain joins TRBV5-1 and TRBJ1-2, with TRBD1 as a possible D gene (5 bases). Trimming cost V 3 bases and J 1 base, with 16 bases left between them. This CDR3 region has 16 residues. Germline CDR1 SGHRS, CDR2 YFSETQ.

This clone was seen just once. The rearrangement links TRBV6-6 to TRBJ1-1; 9 bases are shared with TRBD1. With V trimmed by 5 bases and J by 4 bases, 5 bases remained unmatched. Per germline, CDR1 MNHNY and CDR2 SVGAGI (reference sequence). There are 14 residues in the CDR3. The CDR3 nucleotides read TGTGCCAGCAGTCCACAGGGGGCCGGCACTGAAGCTTTCTTT. It yields the protein CASSPQGAGTEAFF.

The chain employs TRBV5-5 and TRBJ2-3; D tentatively fits TRBD1 or TRBD2 (5 bases each). Germline loops: CDR1 SGHKS, CDR2 YYEKEE (reference sequence). The CDR3 is made up of 13 amino acids. V lost 0 bases to trimming and J lost 4 bases, with 6 bases between them. CDR3 bases: TGTGCCAGCAGCTTGGTGGGGGCAGATACGCAGTATTTT. This codes for CASSLVGADTQYF.

The chain is built from TRBV5-4 and TRBJ2-3; D possibly corresponds to TRBD2 (6 bases). There are 15 residues in the CDR3. V was pared by 4 bases and J by 4 bases, with 16 bases between. Germline assignment: CDR1 SGHNT and CDR2 YYREEE (reference sequence). The CDR3 protein is CASSPRAGGADTQYF. The CDR3 DNA follows: TGTGCCAGCAGCCCCAGAGCCGGAGGGGCAGATACGCAGTATTTT. Full variable domain (missing parts from reference TRBV5-4 and TRBJ2-3): ETGVTQSPTHLIKTRGQQVTLRCSSQSGHNTVSWYQQALGQGPQFIFQYYREEENGRGNFPPRFSGLQFPNYSSELNVNALELDDSALYLCASSPRAGGADTQYFGPGTRLTVL.

The rearrangement uses TRBV30 and TRBJ2-2; D remains unclear. This CDR3 has 11 residues. Germline V gene data show CDR1 as GTSNPN and CDR2 as SVGIG (reference sequence). Trimming stripped 6 bases from V and 7 bases from J, with 9 bases between. In DNA form, the CDR3 reads TGTGCCTGTAAGCCGGGCGGGGAGCTGTTTTTT. Amino acids: CACKPGGELFF.

The chain couples TRBV18 to TRBJ1-1; D may be TRBD1 (5 bases). Per germline, CDR1 KGHSH and CDR2 LQKENI. This CDR3 has 14 residues. The ends were cut back, 6 bases at V and 4 bases at J, with 15 bases in the middle. The chain's CDR3 is CASSPLGGTTEAFF. The CDR3 DNA follows: TGTGCCAGCTCCCCATTGGGGGGGACCACTGAAGCTTTCTTT.

The chain is built from TRBV10-2 and TRBJ1-2; a possible D gene is TRBD1 (5 bases). V lost 3 bases and J 3 bases, leaving 14 bases between the germline ends. Per germline, CDR1 WSHSY and CDR2 SAAADI. The length of the CDR3 is 15 residues. The CDR3 DNA sequence: TGCGCCAGCAGTGACCTTGGGGGAATGGACTATGGCTACACCTTC. It yields the protein CASSDLGGMDYGYTF.

This chain links TRBV11-1 with TRBJ1-3; D gene uncertain. Deletions cut 2 bases from V and 3 bases from J, with 14 bases between. This CDR3 is built from 16 residues. From germline, CDR1 is SGHAT and CDR2 FQDESV (reference sequence). Written as DNA, the CDR3 is TGTGCCAGCAGCTTAAAGCGCGGGTTCGTTGGAAACACCATATATTTT. Translating it yields CASSLKRGFVGNTIYF.

This chain connects TRBV6-5 to TRBJ2-7; D gene unclear. Germline V gene sequence: CDR1 MNHEY, CDR2 SVGAGI. V lost 0 bases to trimming and J lost 4 bases, with 10 bases between them. The CDR3 loop spans 14 amino acids. The CDR3 DNA reads as TGTGCCAGCAGTTACTCAGCACGGGCTTACGAGCAGTACTTC. Protein: CASSYSARAYEQYF.

Concerning this clone itself: Compared with germline, one end of the junction differs, possibly owing to a read error. The chain carries TRBV6-5 and TRBJ2-1; D is unresolved. CDR1 MNHEY and CDR2 SVGAGI come from the germline V gene. CDR3 size: 13 residues. Written as DNA, the CDR3 is TGTGCCGGCAGTTACTCGATGCGTAATGAGCAGTTCTTC. Amino acid sequence: CAGSYSMRNEQFF.

The V gene is TRBV5-1, the J gene TRBJ2-5; D gene unclear. V lost 3 bases, J lost 5 bases, and 11 bases lay in between. Germline-derived CDR1 and CDR2 are SGHRS and YFSETQ. The CDR3 covers 13 residues. The CDR3 DNA is TGCGCCAGCAGCTATGCCCCGTTGGAGACCCAGTACTTC. Translating gives CASSYAPLETQYF.

The chain carries TRBV5-1 and TRBJ2-2; weak D call: TRBD1 (5 bases). From germline, CDR1 is SGHRS and CDR2 YFSETQ. Trimming took 5 bases from V and 0 from J, leaving 8 bases between them. This CDR3 region has 14 residues. The CDR3 here is CASRQEANTGELFF. For the CDR3, the DNA is TGCGCCAGCAGACAGGAAGCGAACACCGGGGAGCTGTTTTTT.

The chain is built from TRBV7-6 and TRBJ2-5; 12 positions match TRBD2. Germline CDR1 reads SGHVS; CDR2 reads FNYEAQ. J gave up 2 bases and V 4 bases, and 14 bases lay outside the gene matches. This CDR3 spans 19 amino acids. The CDR3 spells CASSSSRLAGGPGQETQYF. The CDR3 DNA reads TGTGCCAGCAGCTCCTCCCGGCTAGCGGGGGGGCCGGGACAAGAGACCCAGTACTTC.

This chain links TRBV29-1 with TRBJ1-2, with 8 positions matching TRBD1. The germline CDR1 and CDR2 sequences are SQVTM and ANQGSEA. This CDR3 is built from 18 residues. Trimming at V came to 0 bases and at J to 1 base, leaving 13 bases not matched to a gene. In DNA, the CDR3 is TGCAGCGTTGAAGATAGAGGCAGGGGGCTAGGGATTAACTATGGCTACACCTTC. Translation: CSVEDRGRGLGINYGYTF.

The chain joins TRBV6-5 to TRBJ2-7; perhaps TRBD1 as D (6 bases). Germline values: CDR1 MNHEY, CDR2 SVGAGI. V lost 2 bases and J 4 bases, leaving 6 bases between the germline ends. The CDR3 runs to 12 residues. The CDR3 DNA sequence: TGTGCCAGCAGTTACACAGGGTACGAGCAGTACTTC. This codes for CASSYTGYEQYF.

V is TRBV29-1 and J is TRBJ1-3; no clear D gene. Germline V CDR1 and CDR2: SQVTM, ANQGSEA. This CDR3 contains 15 residues. V gave up 6 bases and J gave up 0 bases, with 15 bases separating them. The CDR3 DNA follows: TGCAGCGTCCCTGGAGGTCTGAGCTCTGGAAACACCATATATTTT. Residues: CSVPGGLSSGNTIYF.

This chain links TRBV5-6 with TRBJ1-2, with a possible D match to TRBD1 (6 bases). V lost 1 base and J lost 7, with 20 bases in between. Germline V gives CDR1 SGHDT, CDR2 YYEEEE. The CDR3 totals 16 residues. As DNA, the CDR3 is TGTGCCAGCAGCTTGAACTACAGGGCGGTGGATGGTGGCTACACCTTC. As protein: CASSLNYRAVDGGYTF.

The V call is TRBV28, the J call TRBJ1-5; 9 bases map to TRBD1. The V gene's germline CDR1 is MDHEN and CDR2 SYDVKM. The CDR3 length is 15 residues. Losses at the gene ends were 6 bases for V and 8 bases for J; bases not matched to a gene: 11. CDR3 nucleotides: TGTGCCAGCAGCGTACCGGGACAGGGTGGGGAGCCCCAGCATTTT. This gives the protein CASSVPGQGGEPQHF.

The chain couples TRBV6-5 to TRBJ2-3; D is unresolved. Germline-derived CDR1 and CDR2 are MNHEY and SVGAGI. This CDR3 comprises 12 residues. The V gene lost 6 bases and the J gene lost 5 bases, with 9 bases spanning the gap. This CDR3 reads CASRSPVDTQYF. In DNA form, the CDR3 reads TGTGCCAGCAGATCTCCGGTAGATACGCAGTATTTT.

J is TRBJ2-5 and V is TRBV30, with D possibly TRBD1 on 6 matching bases. The V gene lost 2 bases and the J gene lost 4 bases, with 11 bases spanning the gap. Germline V gene sequence: CDR1 GTSNPN, CDR2 SVGIG (reference sequence). The CDR3 is 13 amino acids. The CDR3 DNA reads TGTGCCTGGAGTTCGGTACAGGGAGAGACCCAGTACTTC. It is translated as CAWSSVQGETQYF.

The CDR3 nucleotides read TGCGCCAGCAGGCACAGGGATGGTATGAACACTGAAGCTTTCTTT. Protein sequence: CASRHRDGMNTEAFF. The J gene is TRBJ1-1, the V gene TRBV10-2; D is perhaps TRBD1 (6 bases). This CDR3 has 15 residues. V shed 6 bases and J shed 0 bases, with 14 bases lying between them. Germline CDR1 reads WSHSY; CDR2 reads SAAADI.

The rearrangement links TRBV11-2 to TRBJ1-5; no clear D gene. Germline CDR1 is SGHAT and CDR2 is FQNNGV. V shed 5 bases and J shed 2 bases, with 13 bases lying between them. CDR3 length: 15 amino acids. The CDR3 loop reads CASSPGPGGNQPQHF. CDR3 bases: TGTGCCAGCAGCCCGGGCCCAGGTGGCAATCAGCCCCAGCATTTT.

The CDR3 region has the DNA TGTGCCAGCAGCAATTCGCCCCCAAGCTCTGGAAACACCATATATTTT. It specifies CASSNSPPSSGNTIYF. The rearrangement links TRBV9 to TRBJ1-3; D call uncertain. V lost 4 bases and J lost 0, with 14 bases in between. This CDR3 has 16 amino acids. Germline CDR1 reads SGDLS; CDR2 reads YYNGEE.